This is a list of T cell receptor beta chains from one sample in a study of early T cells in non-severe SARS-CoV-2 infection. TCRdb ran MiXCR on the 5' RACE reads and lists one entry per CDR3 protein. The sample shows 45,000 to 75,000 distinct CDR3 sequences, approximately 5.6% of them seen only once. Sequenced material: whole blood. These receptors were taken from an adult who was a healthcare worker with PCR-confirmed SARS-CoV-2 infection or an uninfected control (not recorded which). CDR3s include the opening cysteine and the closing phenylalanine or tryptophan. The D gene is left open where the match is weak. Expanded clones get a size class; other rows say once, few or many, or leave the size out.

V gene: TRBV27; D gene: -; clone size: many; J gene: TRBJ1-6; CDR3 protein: CASSWTGDSPLHF; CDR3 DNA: TGTGCCAGCTCCTGGACGGGGGATTCACCCCTCCACTTT
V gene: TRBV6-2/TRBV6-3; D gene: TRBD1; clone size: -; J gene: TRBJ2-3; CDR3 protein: CASSPTGMDTQYF; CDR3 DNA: TGTGCCAGCAGCCCGACAGGGATGGATACGCAGTATTTT
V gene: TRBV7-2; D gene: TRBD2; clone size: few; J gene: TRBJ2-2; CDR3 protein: CASSTLAGTGELFF; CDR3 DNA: TGTGCCAGCAGCACGCTAGCGGGGACCGGGGAGCTGTTTTTT
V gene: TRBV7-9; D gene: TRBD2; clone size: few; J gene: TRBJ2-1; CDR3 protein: CASSPGLAENEQFF; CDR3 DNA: TGTGCCAGCAGCCCAGGACTAGCAGAAAATGAGCAGTTCTTC
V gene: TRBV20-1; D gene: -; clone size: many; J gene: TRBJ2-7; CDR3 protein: CSKGSGQGLYEQYF; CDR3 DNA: TGCAGCAAGGGGTCGGGGCAGGGCCTCTACGAGCAGTACTTC
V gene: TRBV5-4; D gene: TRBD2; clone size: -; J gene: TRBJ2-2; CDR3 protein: CASSSTPGLAGTGELFF; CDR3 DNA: TGTGCCAGCAGCTCGACCCCGGGGCTAGCGGGGACCGGGGAGCTGTTTTTT
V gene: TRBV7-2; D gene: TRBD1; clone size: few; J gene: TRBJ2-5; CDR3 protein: CASSPKRDRGRLVETQYF; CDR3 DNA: TGTGCCAGCAGCCCTAAAAGGGACAGGGGGCGCTTAGTGGAGACCCAGTACTTC
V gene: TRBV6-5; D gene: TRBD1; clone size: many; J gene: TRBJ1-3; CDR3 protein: CASSARQGPSGNTIYF; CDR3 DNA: TGTGCCAGCAGTGCCCGACAGGGGCCCTCTGGAAACACCATATATTTT
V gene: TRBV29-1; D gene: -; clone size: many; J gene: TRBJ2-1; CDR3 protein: CSSNLSGEQFF; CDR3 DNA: TGCAGCTCAAATCTCTCAGGGGAGCAGTTCTTC
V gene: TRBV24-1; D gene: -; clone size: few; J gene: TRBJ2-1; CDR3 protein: CATSDRGFYNEQFF; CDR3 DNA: TGTGCCACCAGTGATAGGGGGTTTTACAATGAGCAGTTCTTC
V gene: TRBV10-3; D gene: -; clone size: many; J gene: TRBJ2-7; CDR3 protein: CAISQGEGSLRQYF; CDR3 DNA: TGTGCCATCAGCCAGGGCGAGGGCTCCCTTCGGCAGTACTTC
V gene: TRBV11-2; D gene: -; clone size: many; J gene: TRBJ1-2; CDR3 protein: CASSLENGGGYTF; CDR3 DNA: TGTGCCAGCAGCTTAGAGAATGGGGGTGGCTACACCTTC
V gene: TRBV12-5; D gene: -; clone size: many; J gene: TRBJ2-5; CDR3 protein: CASGPPLIGGIETQYF; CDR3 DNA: TGTGCTAGTGGTCCGCCATTGATAGGGGGTATAGAGACCCAGTACTTC
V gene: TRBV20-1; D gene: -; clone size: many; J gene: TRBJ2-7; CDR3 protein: CSASPQWRGEQYF; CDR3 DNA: TGCAGTGCCTCCCCGCAGTGGAGGGGCGAGCAGTACTTC
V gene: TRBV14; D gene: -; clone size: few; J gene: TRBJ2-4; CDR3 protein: CASSQDSPAVDIQYF; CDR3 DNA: TGTGCCAGCAGCCAAGATTCTCCTGCCGTGGACATTCAGTACTTC
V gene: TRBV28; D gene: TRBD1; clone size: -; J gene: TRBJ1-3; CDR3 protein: CASSWLGQGSPGNTIYF; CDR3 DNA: TGTGCCAGCAGTTGGCTGGGACAGGGATCGCCTGGAAACACCATATATTTT
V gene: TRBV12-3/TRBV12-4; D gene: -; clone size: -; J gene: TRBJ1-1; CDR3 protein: CASSLLRGRGEAFF; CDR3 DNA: TGTGCCAGCAGTTTACTAAGGGGACGCGGTGAAGCTTTCTTT
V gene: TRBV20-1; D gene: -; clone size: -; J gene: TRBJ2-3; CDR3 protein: CSARDPRNLRTDTQYF; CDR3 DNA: TGCAGTGCTAGAGATCCACGGAACTTAAGAACAGATACGCAGTATTTT
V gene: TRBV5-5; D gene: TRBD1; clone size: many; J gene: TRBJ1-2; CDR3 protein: CASSSHPGTGDGYTF; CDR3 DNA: TGTGCCAGCAGCTCCCATCCCGGGACAGGGGACGGCTACACCTTC
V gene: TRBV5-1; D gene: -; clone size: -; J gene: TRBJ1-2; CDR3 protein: CASSLAGEGGYTF; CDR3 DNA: TGCGCCAGCAGCTTGGCCGGCGAGGGTGGCTACACCTTC
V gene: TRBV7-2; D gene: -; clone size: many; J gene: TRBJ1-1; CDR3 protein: CASSLLPANANTEAFF; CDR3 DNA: TGTGCCAGCAGCTTACTGCCAGCGAACGCGAACACTGAAGCTTTCTTT
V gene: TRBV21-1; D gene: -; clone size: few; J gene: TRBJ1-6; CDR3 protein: CASWEAGGSYNSPLHF; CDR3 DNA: TGTGCCAGCTGGGAGGCCGGGGGCTCCTATAATTCACCCCTCCACTTT